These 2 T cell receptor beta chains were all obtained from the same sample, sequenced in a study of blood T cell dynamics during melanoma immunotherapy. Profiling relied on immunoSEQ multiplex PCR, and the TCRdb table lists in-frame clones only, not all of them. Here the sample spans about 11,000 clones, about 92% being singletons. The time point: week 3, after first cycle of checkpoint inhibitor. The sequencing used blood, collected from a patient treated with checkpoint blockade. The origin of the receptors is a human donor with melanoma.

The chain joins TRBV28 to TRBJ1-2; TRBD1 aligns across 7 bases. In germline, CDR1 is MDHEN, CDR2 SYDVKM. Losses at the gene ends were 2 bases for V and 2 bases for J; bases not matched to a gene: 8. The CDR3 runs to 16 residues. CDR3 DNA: TGTGCCAGCAGTTTACCCGGCCAGGGGGGGAACTATGGCTACACCTTC. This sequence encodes CASSLPGQGGNYGYTF.

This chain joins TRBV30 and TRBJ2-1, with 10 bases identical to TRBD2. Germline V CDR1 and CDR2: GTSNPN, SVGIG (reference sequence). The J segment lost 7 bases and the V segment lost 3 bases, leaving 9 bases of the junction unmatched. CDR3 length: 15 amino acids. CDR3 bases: TGTGCCTGGAGCCACCTAGCGGGAGTGGGGAATGAGCAGTTCTTC. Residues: CAWSHLAGVGNEQFF.